This T cell receptor beta chain emerged from a study of blood T cell repertoires in COVID-19. This CDR3 is built from 14 residues. V was clipped by 6 bases and J by 7 bases, with 13 bases between them. The germline gives CDR1 MNHEY, CDR2 SVGAGI. Clones were sequenced by immunoSEQ multiplex PCR, and TCRdb holds only the in-frame ones, with some missing. The sample shows about 290,000 clones, about nine tenths of them seen only once. Material: PBMCs or T cells enriched from blood (not recorded which). This clonotype was sampled from a woman aged 40 to 49 who had recovered from COVID-19. V and J are TRBV6-5 and TRBJ1-6, with a possible D match to TRBD1 (6 bases). CDR3 DNA sequence: TGTGCCAGCAGAGGACAGTCCTGGAATTCACCCCTCCACTTT. It specifies CASRGQSWNSPLHF.